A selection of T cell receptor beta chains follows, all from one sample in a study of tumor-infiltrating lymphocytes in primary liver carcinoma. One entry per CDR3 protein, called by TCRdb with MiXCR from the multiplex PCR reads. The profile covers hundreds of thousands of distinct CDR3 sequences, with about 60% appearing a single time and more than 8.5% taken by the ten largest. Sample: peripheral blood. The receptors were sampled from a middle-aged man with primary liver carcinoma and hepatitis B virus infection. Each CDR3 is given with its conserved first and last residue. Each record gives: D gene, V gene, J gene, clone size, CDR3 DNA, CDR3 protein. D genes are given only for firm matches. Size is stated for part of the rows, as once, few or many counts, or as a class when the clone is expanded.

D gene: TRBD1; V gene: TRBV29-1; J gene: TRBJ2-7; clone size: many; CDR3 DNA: TGCAGCGTCCTATCACAGGGGTACGAGCAGTACTTC; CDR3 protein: CSVLSQGYEQYF
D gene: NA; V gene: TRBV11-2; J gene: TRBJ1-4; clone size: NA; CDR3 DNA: TGTGCCAGCAGCGTGCAGGATAACTGGATTGAAAAACTGTTTTTT; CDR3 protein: CASSVQDNWIEKLFF
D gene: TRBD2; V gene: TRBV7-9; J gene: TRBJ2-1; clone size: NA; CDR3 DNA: TGTGCCAGCAGCCCAGGGTCTAGCGGGGGAAGCTCCTACAATGAGCAGTTCTTC; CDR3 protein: CASSPGSSGGSSYNEQFF
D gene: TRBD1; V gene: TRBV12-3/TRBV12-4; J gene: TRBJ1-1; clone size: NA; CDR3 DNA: TGTGCCAGCAGCGCAGGGGGCAAGGGCACTGAAGCTTTCTTT; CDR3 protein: CASSAGGKGTEAFF
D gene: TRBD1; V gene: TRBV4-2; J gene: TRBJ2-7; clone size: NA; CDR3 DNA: TGTACCAGCAGCCGGGGGGACAGGGGGCAGTACGAGCAGTACTTC; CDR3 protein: CTSSRGDRGQYEQYF
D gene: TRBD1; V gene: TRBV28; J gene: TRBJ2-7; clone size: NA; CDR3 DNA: TGTGCCAGCACCCCCCGAGGTGGGGACAGGGGAAGCGAGCAGTACTTC; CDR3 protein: CASTPRGGDRGSEQYF
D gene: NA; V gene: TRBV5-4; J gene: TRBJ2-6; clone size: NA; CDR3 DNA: TGTACCAGCAGCTTTCCAGGGATGGGCTCTGGGGCCAACGTCCTGACTTTC; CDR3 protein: CTSSFPGMGSGANVLTF
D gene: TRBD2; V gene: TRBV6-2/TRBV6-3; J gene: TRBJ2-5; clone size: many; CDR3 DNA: TGTGCCATCCTCACCCCTCGTCGCGGGAGTATGATGGGGACCCAGTACTTC; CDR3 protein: CAILTPRRGSMMGTQYF
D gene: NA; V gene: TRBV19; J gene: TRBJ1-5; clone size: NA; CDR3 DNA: TGTGCCAGTAGTATACGGGACGGGTATAGCAATCAGCCCCAGCACTTT; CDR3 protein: CASSIRDGYSNQPQHF
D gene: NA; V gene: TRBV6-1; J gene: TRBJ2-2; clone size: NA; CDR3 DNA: TGTGCCAGCAGTGGCGGAGGAATAGACGCCGGGGAGCTGTTTTTT; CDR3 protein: CASSGGGIDAGELFF
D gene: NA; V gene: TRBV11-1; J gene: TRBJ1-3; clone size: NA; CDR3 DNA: TGTGTCAGCAGCCCGGACGGGAGCTCTGGAAACATCATATATTTT; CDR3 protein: CVSSPDGSSGNIIYF
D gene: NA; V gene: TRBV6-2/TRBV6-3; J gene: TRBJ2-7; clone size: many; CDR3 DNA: TGTGCCAGCAGTAGGTACGGAATGCAGGGAGCCTACGAGCAGTACTTC; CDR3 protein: CASSRYGMQGAYEQYF
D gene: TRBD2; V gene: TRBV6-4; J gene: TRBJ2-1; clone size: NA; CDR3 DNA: TGTGCCAGCAGAGAAGGGACTAGCGGGAACAATGAGCAGTTCTTC; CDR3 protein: CASREGTSGNNEQFF
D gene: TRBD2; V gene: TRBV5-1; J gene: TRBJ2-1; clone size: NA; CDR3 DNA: TGCGCCAGGACATCGGGACTAACGGGACGAGGGCGCGACAATGAGCAGTTCTTC; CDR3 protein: CARTSGLTGRGRDNEQFF
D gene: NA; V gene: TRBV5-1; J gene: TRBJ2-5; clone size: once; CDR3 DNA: TGCGCCAGCACCGAGACAGGCGGGGAGACCCAGTACTTC; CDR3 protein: CASTETGGETQYF
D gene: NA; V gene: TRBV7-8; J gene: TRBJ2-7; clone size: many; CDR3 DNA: TGTGCCAGCAGCTTATCCCAGAACTACGAGCAGTACTTC; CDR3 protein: CASSLSQNYEQYF
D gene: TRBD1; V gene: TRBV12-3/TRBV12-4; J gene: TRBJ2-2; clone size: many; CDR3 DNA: TGTGCCAAAGGGGGCAAGACCGGGGAGCTGTTTTTT; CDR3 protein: CAKGGKTGELFF
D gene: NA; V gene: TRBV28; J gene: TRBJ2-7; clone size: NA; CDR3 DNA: TGTGCCAGCAGTTTCAGGGTGGTGGGGGGCGAGCAGTACTTC; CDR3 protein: CASSFRVVGGEQYF
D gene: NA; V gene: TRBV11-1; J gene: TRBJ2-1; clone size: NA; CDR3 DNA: TGTGCCAGCAGCTTAGTAAGAGGTGGAGGTGGTGAGCAGTTCTTC; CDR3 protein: CASSLVRGGGGEQFF
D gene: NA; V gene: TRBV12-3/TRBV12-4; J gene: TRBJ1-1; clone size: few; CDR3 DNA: TGTGCCAGCAGTAACTCCGGCCTAGCCGGACAGATGAACACTGAAGCTTTCTTT; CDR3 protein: CASSNSGLAGQMNTEAFF
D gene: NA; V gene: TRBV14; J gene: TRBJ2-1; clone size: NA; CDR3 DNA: TGTGCCAGCAGCCAAGACCTAGCGAGATCGGGAAATGAGGAGTTCTTC; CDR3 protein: CASSQDLARSGNEEFF
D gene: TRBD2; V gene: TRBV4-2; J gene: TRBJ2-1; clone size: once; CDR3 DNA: TGTGTCGGCAGCCAAGCTAGCGGGGACCCCCATGAGCAGTTCTTC; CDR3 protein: CVGSQASGDPHEQFF
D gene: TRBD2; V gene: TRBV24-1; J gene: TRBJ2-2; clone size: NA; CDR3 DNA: TGTGCCACCAGTGATTTGCATCGAAGCGGGGGCACCGGGGAACTGTTTTTT; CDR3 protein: CATSDLHRSGGTGELFF
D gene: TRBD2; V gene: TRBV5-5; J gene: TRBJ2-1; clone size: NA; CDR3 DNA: TGTGCCAGCAGCTGGACTAGCGACTCCTACAATGAGCAGTTCTTC; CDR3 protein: CASSWTSDSYNEQFF
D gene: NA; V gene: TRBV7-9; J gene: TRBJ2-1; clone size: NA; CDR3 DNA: TGTGCCACAAGGTGGGACGGAAGCATCTACAATGAGCGGTTCTTC; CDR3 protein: CATRWDGSIYNERFF
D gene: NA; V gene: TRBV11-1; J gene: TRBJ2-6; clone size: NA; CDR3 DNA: TGTGCCAGCAGCCTGTCGGGGCGGACAACGGGGACCAACGTCCTGGCTTTC; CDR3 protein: CASSLSGRTTGTNVLAF
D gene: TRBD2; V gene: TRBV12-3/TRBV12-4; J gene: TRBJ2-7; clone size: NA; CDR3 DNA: TGTACCAGCAGTTTGGGACTAGCGGGAGGATTGGTATTCCACGAGCAATACTTC; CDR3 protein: CTSSLGLAGGLVFHEQYF
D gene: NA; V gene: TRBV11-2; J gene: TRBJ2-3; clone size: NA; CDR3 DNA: TGTGCCAGCAGCCCTGGACCCTATAGGCAGTATTTT; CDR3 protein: CASSPGPYRQYF
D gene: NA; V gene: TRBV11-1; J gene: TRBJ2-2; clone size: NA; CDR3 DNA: TGTACTAGCAGCCAGGGGTGGACAGTTTGGAACACCGGGGAGCTGTTTTTT; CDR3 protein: CTSSQGWTVWNTGELFF
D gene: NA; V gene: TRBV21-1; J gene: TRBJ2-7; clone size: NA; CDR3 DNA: TGTGCCAGCAGCAAAGCGCTTAAAGAGGGGAGATTGGCCTACGAGCAGTACTTC; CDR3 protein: CASSKALKEGRLAYEQYF
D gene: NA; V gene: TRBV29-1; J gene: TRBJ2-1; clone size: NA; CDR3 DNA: TGCAGTGTTGGCGGACTTGACTACATTGAGCAGTTCTTC; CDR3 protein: CSVGGLDYIEQFF
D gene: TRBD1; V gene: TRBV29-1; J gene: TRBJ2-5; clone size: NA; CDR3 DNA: TGCAACGCCGGAACAGGGGTTTCGGGGACCCAGTACTTC; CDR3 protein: CNAGTGVSGTQYF
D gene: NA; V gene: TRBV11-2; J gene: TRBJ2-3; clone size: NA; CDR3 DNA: TGTGCCAGCAGCGCGACAGGCTATTCTAGCACAGATACGCACTATTTT; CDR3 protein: CASSATGYSSTDTHYF
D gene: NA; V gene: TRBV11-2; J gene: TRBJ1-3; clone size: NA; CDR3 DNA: TGTACCAGCAGCTTAACCAGGACGGGAATGCACACCATATATTTT; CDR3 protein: CTSSLTRTGMHTIYF
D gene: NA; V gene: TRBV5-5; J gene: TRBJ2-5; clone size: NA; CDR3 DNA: TGTGCGAACAGCTTGAGCGTTGGCATTCAAGAGACCCAGTACTTC; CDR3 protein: CANSLSVGIQETQYF
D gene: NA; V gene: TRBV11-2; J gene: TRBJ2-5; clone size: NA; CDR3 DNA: TGTGCCAGCAGCTTAGCGTCTGGGCCTCAAGAGACTCGGTACTTC; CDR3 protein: CASSLASGPQETRYF
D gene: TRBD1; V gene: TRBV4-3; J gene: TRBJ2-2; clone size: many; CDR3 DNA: TGCGCCAGCAGCCAAGATTTAACAGGGGGGTGGGGCGGGGAGCTGTTTTTT; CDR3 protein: CASSQDLTGGWGGELFF
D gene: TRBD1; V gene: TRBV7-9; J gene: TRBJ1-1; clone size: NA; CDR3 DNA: TGTGCCAGCAGATCAGACAGGGGAAACACTGAAGCTTTCTTT; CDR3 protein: CASRSDRGNTEAFF
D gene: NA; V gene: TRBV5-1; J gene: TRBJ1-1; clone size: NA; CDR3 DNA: TGCGCCAACAGCTTCCGACAAGGGGAAGCTTTCTTT; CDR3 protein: CANSFRQGEAFF
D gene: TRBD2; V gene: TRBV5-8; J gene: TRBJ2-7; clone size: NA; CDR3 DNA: TGTGCCAGCAGCTTGTCAGTAGCGGGAACCAGGAGCGAGCAGTACTTC; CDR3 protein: CASSLSVAGTRSEQYF
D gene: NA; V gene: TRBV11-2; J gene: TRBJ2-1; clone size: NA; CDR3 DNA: TGTGCCAGCAGCTCCCGGCGGGAACGGGGCAATGAGCGGTTCTTC; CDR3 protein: CASSSRRERGNERFF
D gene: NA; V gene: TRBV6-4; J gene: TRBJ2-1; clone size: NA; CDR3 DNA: TGTGCCAGCAGTGGGATCTACAGGAGCTCCTACAATGAGCAGTTCTTC; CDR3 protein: CASSGIYRSSYNEQFF
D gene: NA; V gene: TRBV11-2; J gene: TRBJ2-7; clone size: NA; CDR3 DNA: TGTGTCAGCAGCTCAGGCGAGTTTGCTGGGTACGAGCAGTACTTC; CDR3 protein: CVSSSGEFAGYEQYF
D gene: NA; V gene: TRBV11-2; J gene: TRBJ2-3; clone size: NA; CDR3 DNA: TGTGTCAGCAGCTTAAATCTCTTGGCAGATACGCAGTATTTT; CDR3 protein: CVSSLNLLADTQYF
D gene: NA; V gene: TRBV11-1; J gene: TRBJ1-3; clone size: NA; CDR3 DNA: TGTGCCTGCAGACCGGACGGGAGCTCTGGAAACACCATATATTTT; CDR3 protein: CACRPDGSSGNTIYF
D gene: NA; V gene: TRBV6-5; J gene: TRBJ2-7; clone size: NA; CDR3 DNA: TGTGCCAGCAGTTACTACCGGAACCAGGGGATTACCTACGAGGAGTACTTC; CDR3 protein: CASSYYRNQGITYEEYF
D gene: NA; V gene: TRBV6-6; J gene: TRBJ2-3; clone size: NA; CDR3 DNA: TGTGCCAGCAGTTACTTGGCGCAACCGGGAGCCCGGCTAGACGGAGATACGCAGTATTTT; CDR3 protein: CASSYLAQPGARLDGDTQYF
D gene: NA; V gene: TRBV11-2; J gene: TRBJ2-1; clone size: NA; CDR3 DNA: TGTGCTAGCAGCCCCCCCCGCAATGAGCAGTTATTC; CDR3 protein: CASSPPRNEQLF
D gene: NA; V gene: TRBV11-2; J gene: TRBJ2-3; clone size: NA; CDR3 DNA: TGTGCCAGCAGCTTAGAATCCGGCAGGGTAGCAGATACGCAGTATTTT; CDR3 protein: CASSLESGRVADTQYF
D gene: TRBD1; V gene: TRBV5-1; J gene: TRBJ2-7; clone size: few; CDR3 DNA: TGCGCCAGCAGCTTGGGACAGGGGGACGAGCAGTACTTC; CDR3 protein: CASSLGQGDEQYF
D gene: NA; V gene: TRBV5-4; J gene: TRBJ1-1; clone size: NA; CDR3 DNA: TGTGCCAGCAGCCGAAAACAGGGGAACACTGAAGCTTTCTTT; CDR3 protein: CASSRKQGNTEAFF
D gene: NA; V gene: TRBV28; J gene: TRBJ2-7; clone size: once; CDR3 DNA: TGTGCCAGCAGTTCCGGGGACTTTAGCTCCTACGAGCAGTACTTC; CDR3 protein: CASSSGDFSSYEQYF